This TCR beta chain was observed in a study of control samples from healthy donors and cancer patients. The CDR3 contains 16 residues. Trimming took off 5 bases at V and 2 bases at J, with 19 bases between the two ends. Looked up from germline, CDR1 is SEHNR and CDR2 is FQNEAQ (reference sequence). The repertoire was sequenced with immunoSEQ multiplex PCR; TCRdb's copy has only in-frame clones and lacks some. The sample shows fewer than 200,000 clones, roughly nine tenths of them seen only once. This TCR came from a young man in good health. V usage is TRBV7-9 and J usage is TRBJ2-7; D is perhaps TRBD1 (5 bases). The sequencing sample was made of blood. CDR3 sequence reads: CASSPLPGVGPYEQYF. For the CDR3, the DNA is TGTGCCAGCAGCCCGTTACCTGGGGTGGGGCCCTACGAGCAGTACTTC.